The 4 T cell receptor beta chains in this list originate from one sample, sequenced in a study of memory CD4+ T cells and cytomegalovirus serostatus. Single viable CD3+CD4+CD8-CD45RO+ cells were sorted as the memory CD4+ T cells. The protocol was immunoSEQ multiplex PCR, while the TCRdb copy is restricted to in-frame clones and leaves out a portion. The sample holds over 65,000 clones; around 76% are singletons and the top ten take approximately 4.8%. The sample comprised memory CD4+ T cells from blood. Receptor source: an adult in good health and CMV-seropositive.

This clone was counted between two and nine times. The V call is TRBV7-9, the J call TRBJ1-4; the match to TRBD1 covers 10 bases. This CDR3 has 14 residues. Germline V gene sequence: CDR1 SEHNR, CDR2 FQNEAQ (reference sequence). Trimming took 4 bases from V and 6 from J; bases not matched to a gene: 2. CDR3 loop: CASSSGTGDEKLFF. The CDR3 coding sequence is TGTGCCAGCAGCTCCGGGACAGGGGATGAAAAACTGTTTTTT.

The chain uses TRBV19 and TRBJ1-5; possible D gene TRBD1, 5 bases. CDR1 and CDR2 from the germline V gene are LNHDA and SQIVND (reference sequence). This CDR3 spans 14 amino acids. Trimming cost V 3 bases and J 0 bases, with 6 bases left between them. The DNA for the CDR3 is TGTGCCAGTAGTATTCAGGGTAGCAATCAGCCCCAGCATTTT. It is translated as CASSIQGSNQPQHF. Variable domain in full (rest from reference TRBV19 and TRBJ1-5): DGGITQSPKYLFRKEGQNVTLSCEQNLNHDAMYWYRQDPGQGLRLIYYSQIVNDFQKGDIAEGYSVSREKKESFPLTVTSAQKNPTAFYLCASSIQGSNQPQHFGDGTRLSIL.

This clone has more than one count but fewer than ten. V and J are TRBV28 and TRBJ2-3; TRBD2 aligns across 8 bases. The CDR3 has 14 residues. V lost 5 bases, J lost 6 bases, and 7 bases stayed unmatched. Germline CDR1 MDHEN, CDR2 SYDVKM. The CDR3 region has the DNA TGTGCCAGCAGTCCGGGACTAGTAAGGGATACGCAGTATTTT. Protein product: CASSPGLVRDTQYF.

The rearrangement links TRBV12-2 to TRBJ2-7; the table's D gene call, TRBD2, was not cross checked with the DNA. TRBV12-2 is classified as a pseudogene. The CDR3 runs to 16 residues. The CDR3 nucleotides read TGTGCAAGTCGCTTCTCTGGAGGGACCTCCTCCTACGAGCAGTACTTC. Translation: CASRFSGGTSSYEQYF.